The present entry profiles one TCR beta chain with its context. The data were obtained in a study of cytomegalovirus exposure and HLA in healthy donors. The PCR was carried out with 60 Vbeta primers and 13 Jbeta primers. TCRdb's copy holds only in-frame clones and misses some; the assay was immunoSEQ multiplex PCR. The sample holds approximately 240,000 clones; approximately 90% are singletons and the top ten take less than 1.2%. The germline gives CDR1 SNHLY, CDR2 FYNNEI. V shed 6 bases, J shed 6 bases, and the junction held 3 bases outside the gene matches. The CDR3 is 13 amino acids. V gene TRBV2 combines with J gene TRBJ1-5; 9 bases match TRBD1. This sequence was found in a woman between 18 and 29 years old in good health and CMV-seronegative. The specimen was PBMCs. The CDR3 sequence: CASRTGGLQPQHF. CDR3 nucleotide sequence: TGTGCCAGCAGAACAGGGGGCCTTCAGCCCCAGCATTTT. Variable domain in full (rest from reference TRBV2 and TRBJ1-5): EPEVTQTPSHQVTQMGQEVILRCVPISNHLYFYWYRQILGQKVEFLVSFYNNEISEKSEIFDDQFSVERPDGSNFTLKIRSTKLEDSAMYFCASRTGGLQPQHFGDGTRLSIL.